A single T cell receptor beta chain is shown here with its context. Its antigen target is currently unknown. No base qualities exist here, and no much larger clone lies one base off it. Whole blood was collected in K2EDTA tubes by collaborating institutions according to the institutions' own protocols. For TCRbeta analysis, collaborators shipped samples in one of three forms: frozen whole blood, isolated PBMCs, or DNA extracted from either of those sample types. This specimen comes from a study of blood T cell repertoires in COVID-19 (dated by TCRdb to the early 2020s). About the investigation overall: Samples covering the acute and convalescent phases of COVID-19 were provided by collaborators in the United States, Italy and Spain. The samples were drawn from two sources: the first 160 participants of the ongoing ImmuneRACE study, and 950 to 1,500 subjects contributed by 6 global collaborators. Where available, HLA class I and class II types were taken from metadata supplied by the sample provider and were not determined by assay-based typing. The dataset comprised deeply sampled blood TCRbeta repertoires from subjects exposed to, actively infected with, or recovered from COVID-19. The material from the prospective study consisted of cDNA or gDNA derived from T cells, B-cell-depleted T cells, or PBMCs. A de-identified subject ID, COVID-19 status, age in years and sex were almost always included in the sample metadata. The repertoires were made available in a free public database intended to serve as a resource for research on the immune response to SARS-CoV-2. Broader findings and caveats from the paper: Clinical and demographic metadata were provided uncurated, with the amount varying by source and participant.

TCRbeta CDR3 regions were amplified from genomic DNA using the immunoSEQ Assay, a bias-controlled multiplex PCR. The authors processed their data as follows. The number of nucleated cells in each sample was estimated from the amplification of reference gene primers within the assay. To quantify the absolute abundance of each unique TCRbeta CDR3 rearrangement, sequence reads were collapsed and filtered. For each sample, productive Simpson clonality was calculated as the square root of Simpson's diversity index across productive rearrangements. TCRdb limited this immuneACCESS table to in-frame rearrangements with V and J called. A share of clones is missing; checked studies link under half to unresolved V genes, and the rest is unexplained. V, J and clone size were drawn from that table, and D and trimming were deduced from the DNA. This sample has about 300,000 clones in its table, and around 86% of those were observed once. The ten largest clones capture over 1% of the sample.

Unmatched junction bases come to 4, with V trimmed by 6 bases and J by 3 bases. From the cysteine through the phenylalanine, the CDR3 covers 13 amino acids. Kept here is only the CDR3 DNA, which spans 39 bases and is read in frame from base 1. The germline V gene gives CDR1 as ENHRY and CDR2 as SYGVKD. Rearrangement joined TRBV10-3 to TRBJ1-2, with 7 middle bases fitting TRBD1. The clonotype comes from a man between 65 and 85 years old with acute or convalescent COVID-19. The source material was peripheral blood. The DNA sequence reads TGTGCCATCAGATATGACAGGGACTATGGCTACACCTTC. This codes for CAIRYDRDYGYTF.